A single sample gave rise to the 2 T cell receptor beta chains below, sequenced in a study of cytomegalovirus exposure and HLA in healthy donors. This PCR relied on a set of 60 Vbeta primers and 13 Jbeta primers. Clones were sequenced by immunoSEQ multiplex PCR, and TCRdb holds only the in-frame ones, with some missing. The table shows 150,000 to 200,000 clones, with more than 80% occurring only once. The sequenced sample consisted of PBMCs. The source of these receptors is a woman between 18 and 29 years old in good health and CMV-seronegative.

CDR3 in amino acids: CASSPITQGLASRETQYF. The CDR3 DNA reads as TGTGCCAGCAGCCCAATAACGCAGGGACTAGCTTCCCGAGAGACCCAGTACTTC. The rearrangement joins TRBV7-6 to TRBJ2-5, with 9 nucleotides matching TRBD2. In germline, CDR1 is SGHVS, CDR2 FNYEAQ. The CDR3 spans 18 residues. After removal of 5 bases from V and 4 bases from J, the junction contained 17 bases not matched to a gene.

The chain's CDR3 is CASSEGGHQETQYF. The CDR3 bases are TGTGCCAGCAGTGAGGGGGGACACCAAGAGACCCAGTACTTC. The chain carries TRBV2 and TRBJ2-5; TRBD2 might be the D (6 bases). The CDR3 extends over 14 amino acids. V was clipped by 3 bases and J by 0 bases, with 8 bases between them. CDR1 SNHLY and CDR2 FYNNEI come from the germline V gene.